This passage covers 12 T cell receptor beta chains from one sample sequenced in a study of blood T cell repertoires in COVID-19. The protocol was immunoSEQ multiplex PCR, while the TCRdb copy is restricted to in-frame clones and leaves out a portion. The sample shows about 400,000 clones, roughly 84% of them seen only once. The sample comprised PBMCs or T cells enriched from blood (not recorded which). Receptor source: a woman between 25 and 40 years old who had recovered from COVID-19.

The chain has TRBV4-2 and TRBJ2-7; D unresolved. V dropped 1 base and J dropped 6 bases, with 7 bases sitting between them. The CDR3 loop spans 12 amino acids. Germline CDR1 LGHNA, CDR2 YNFKEQ. The CDR3 is CASSQGSSEQYF. The CDR3 DNA is TGTGCCAGCAGCCAAGGATCTAGCGAGCAGTACTTC.

The rearrangement links TRBV15 to TRBJ1-3, with unresolved D. Per the germline V gene, CDR1 is LNHNV and CDR2 is YYDKDF (reference sequence). This CDR3 has 16 amino acids. The V end was cut by 0 bases, the J end by 0 bases, with 9 bases between. The CDR3 DNA follows: TGTGCCACCAGCAGAGATAGGCAGGCCTCTGGAAACACCATATATTTT. This encodes CATSRDRQASGNTIYF.

The chain employs TRBV19 and TRBJ2-5; 8 bases line up with TRBD2. The CDR3 consists of 13 residues. Germline V gene sequence: CDR1 LNHDA, CDR2 SQIVND (reference sequence). V dropped 6 bases and J dropped 3; count of bases not matched to a gene: 3. The CDR3 DNA reads TGTGCCAGTAGCACTAGCGGTAAAGAGACCCAGTACTTC. Translation gives CASSTSGKETQYF.

The genes are TRBV2 and TRBJ2-1, with 11 bases matching TRBD2. The CDR3 has 16 residues. Trimming cost V 9 bases and J 5 bases; bases outside gene matches: 12. Germline CDR1 and CDR2: SNHLY and FYNNEI. The CDR3 loop is CARRVTSGKIDNEQFF. CDR3 sequence (DNA): TGTGCCAGAAGGGTGACTAGCGGGAAAATTGACAATGAGCAGTTCTTC.

The chain employs TRBV7-9 and TRBJ2-7; D gene ambiguous. Trimming cost V 4 bases and J 4 bases, with 14 bases left between them. CDR1 and CDR2 from the germline V gene are SEHNR and FQNEAQ (reference sequence). The CDR3 totals 14 residues. The CDR3 DNA reads TGTGCCAGCAGCTCGAGCGAAATGATATACGAGCAGTACTTC. Its translation: CASSSSEMIYEQYF.

The CDR3 DNA reads as TGCAGCGTTGACAACTCAGGGGGCGCGTATGGCTACACCTTC. This codes for CSVDNSGGAYGYTF. This chain connects TRBV29-1 to TRBJ1-2; 8 bases match TRBD1. The germline V gene has CDR1 SQVTM and CDR2 ANQGSEA. The CDR3 is made up of 14 amino acids. Unmatched junction bases numbered 8, after V lost 3 bases and J lost 5 bases.

This clone has just a few counts. The rearrangement joins TRBV12-5 to TRBJ1-4; possible D gene TRBD1, 5 bases. Trimming removed 6 bases from V and 14 bases from J, with 13 bases in between. Germline V gene sequence: CDR1 LGHNT, CDR2 FRNRAP. The CDR3 totals 11 residues. DNA for the CDR3: TGTGCTAGTGGACCGGGCAGGGCCCTGTTTTTT. Translating it yields CASGPGRALFF.

Regarding this clone: The junction does not match germline at one end; this may be a read error. This chain uses TRBV7-2 with TRBJ2-5; tentatively, D is TRBD1 (5 bases). Looked up from germline, CDR1 is SGHTA and CDR2 is FQGNSA. The CDR3 spans 13 residues. CDR3 amino acids: CASSLENQGTQYF. Here the CDR3 DNA reads TGTGCCAGCAGTTTAGAGAACCAGGGGACCCAGTACTTC.

The chain employs TRBV7-8 and TRBJ2-1; 15 positions agree with TRBD2. CDR1 and CDR2 (germline): SGHVS, FQNEAQ. With V trimmed by 5 bases and J by 6 bases, 5 bases remained unmatched. The length of the CDR3 is 16 residues. The CDR3 sequence is CASSAPGLAGGNEQFF. In nucleotides, the CDR3 is TGTGCCAGCAGCGCTCCGGGACTAGCGGGAGGCAATGAGCAGTTCTTC.

In its sample, this clone was seen a few times. It may be a read error: a sequence one base away is much more abundant. In the same sample, other DNA sequences code for this CDR3. The chain recombines TRBV5-1 with TRBJ2-2, with TRBD2 matching over 9 bases. The J segment lost 6 bases and the V segment lost 0 bases, leaving 3 bases of the junction unmatched. In germline, CDR1 is SGHRS, CDR2 YFSETQ. The CDR3 is 15 amino acids. Here the CDR3 DNA reads TGCGCCAGCAGCTTGGTGGGACTAGCCGCCGGGGAGCTGTTTTTT. Translating it yields CASSLVGLAAGELFF.

A single count supports this clone. The chain recombines TRBV7-9 with TRBJ2-7; the D is unclear. CDR1 is SEHNR and CDR2 is FQNEAQ in the germline V gene (reference sequence). The CDR3 consists of 12 residues. The V gene lost 5 bases and the J gene lost 5 bases, with 10 bases spanning the gap. The CDR3: CASSQVSDEQYF. In DNA form, the CDR3 reads TGTGCCAGCAGCCAGGTGTCGGACGAGCAGTACTTC.

The chain carries TRBV28 and TRBJ2-2; 9 positions agree with TRBD1. J gave up 1 base and V 6 bases, and 6 bases lay outside the gene matches. CDR3 length: 16 amino acids. Germline CDR1 reads MDHEN; CDR2 reads SYDVKM. CDR3 amino acids: CASSTTGGRNTGELFF. In DNA, the CDR3 is TGTGCCAGCAGCACCACAGGGGGCAGGAACACCGGGGAGCTGTTTTTT.